Here is one T cell receptor beta chain with its context. Its target is unknown. The data are from a study of cytomegalovirus exposure and HLA in healthy donors. Study-level information: Out of 300 to 500 genotyped donors, about 80% belonged to the Caucasian-associated ancestry cluster.

With V trimmed by 8 bases and J by 1 base, 1 base remained unmatched. This CDR3 has 12 residues. Germline CDR1 is MNHEY and CDR2 is SVGAGI. Study-level points and caveats: Among immune exposure information, only CMV serostatus was available. Compared with the approximately 700-donor mean, an Asian-associated ancestry cluster reportedly had fewer N-insertions, according to a later analysis. In a later analysis, HLA-C alleles had the fewest associated TCRs, DRB1 alleles the most.

PCR employed 60 Vbeta and 13 Jbeta primers. TCRdb's copy holds only in-frame clones and misses some; the assay was immunoSEQ multiplex PCR. Of some 150,000 clones listed, 60% to 80% are singletons. The genes are TRBV6-5 and TRBJ2-7; 8 bases match TRBD1. Sequenced input: PBMCs. The receptor's source is a male donor in good health and CMV-seronegative. In DNA form, the CDR3 reads TGTGCCAGCCGACAGGGGTCCTACGAGCAGTACTTC. Protein product: CASRQGSYEQYF.